This note documents a single TCR beta chain sequence. The data belong to a study of spatial heterogeneity in lung cancer. About the research overall: Alpha-chain sequences were consistently detected less often than beta-chain sequences. Each distinct TCR and UMI combination averaged more than ten appearances in raw reads.

TCRdb redid the calling of the 5' RACE reads with MiXCR, one entry per CDR3 protein. The table has roughly 40,000 distinct CDR3 sequences, under 7.5% seen once. Described time point: sample taken at primary tumor resection. Patients with untreated early-stage non-small cell lung cancer, numbering some 68, were the donors. Extraction of whole RNA from tumor, nontumor lung or frozen PBMC preceded unsorted sequencing. CDR3 length equals 14 residues. V lost 9 bases to trimming and J lost 5 bases, with 20 bases between them. CDR1 is SGHDT and CDR2 is YYEEEE in the germline V gene. V gene TRBV5-6 combines with J gene TRBJ2-5; D possibly corresponds to TRBD2 (7 bases). The source material was PBMCs, sampled at surgery. The source of this sequence is a female donor with early-stage non-small cell lung cancer. CDR3 sequence: CATWRRGAGETQYF. DNA of the CDR3: TGTGCCACCTGGAGACGGGGGGCGGGCGAGACCCAGTACTTC.